A single T cell receptor (beta chain) is shown here with its context. In the study's own analysis: Reference gene primer amplification yielded estimated nucleated cell counts. Some clones are missing from TCRdb's copy, which holds only in-frame ones; the method was immunoSEQ multiplex PCR. The V and J calls and clone size come from that table; D and trimming were worked out from the DNA. The sample lists 110,000 to 150,000 clones, under 90% occurring once. This entry belongs to a study of blood T cell repertoires in COVID-19. Study-wide context: The samples span acute and convalescent COVID-19 from the United States, Italy and Spain. The analysed material was cDNA or gDNA that came from T cells, B-cell-depleted T cells, or PBMCs.

This CDR3 comprises 14 residues. Germline CDR1 and CDR2: SNHLY and FYNNEI. The V end lost 4 bases, the J end lost 2 bases, and 12 bases lay between the germline ends. The chain uses TRBV2 and TRBJ2-7; D possibly corresponds to TRBD2 (6 bases). The clonotype comes from a woman aged 80 or older in a cohort sampled during active or convalescent COVID-19. The sequencing input was peripheral blood. The CDR3 sequence is CASSGRGRPYEQYF. The CDR3 region has the DNA TGTGCCAGCAGTGGGCGTGGGAGGCCCTACGAGCAGTACTTC.